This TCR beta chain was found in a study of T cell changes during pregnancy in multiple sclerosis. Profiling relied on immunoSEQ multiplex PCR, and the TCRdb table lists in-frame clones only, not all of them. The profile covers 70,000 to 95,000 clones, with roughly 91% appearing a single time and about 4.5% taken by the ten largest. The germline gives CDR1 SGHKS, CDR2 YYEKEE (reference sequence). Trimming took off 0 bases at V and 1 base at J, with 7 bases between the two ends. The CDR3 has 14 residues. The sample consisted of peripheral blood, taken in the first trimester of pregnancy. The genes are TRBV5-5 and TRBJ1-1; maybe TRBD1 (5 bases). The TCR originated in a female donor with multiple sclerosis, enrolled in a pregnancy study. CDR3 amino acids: CASSLGQSNTEAFF. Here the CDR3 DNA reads TGTGCCAGCAGCTTGGGACAGTCGAACACTGAAGCTTTCTTT.